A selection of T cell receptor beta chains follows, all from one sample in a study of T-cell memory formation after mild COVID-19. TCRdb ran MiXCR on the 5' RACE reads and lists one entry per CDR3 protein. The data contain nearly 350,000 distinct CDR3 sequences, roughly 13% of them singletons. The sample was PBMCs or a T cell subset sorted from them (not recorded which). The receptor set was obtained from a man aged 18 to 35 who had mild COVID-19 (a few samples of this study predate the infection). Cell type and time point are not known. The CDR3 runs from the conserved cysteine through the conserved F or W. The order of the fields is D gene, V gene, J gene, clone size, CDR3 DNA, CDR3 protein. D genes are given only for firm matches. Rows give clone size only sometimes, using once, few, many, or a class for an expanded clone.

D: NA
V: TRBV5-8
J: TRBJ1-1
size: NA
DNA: TGTGCCAGCAGCCGTCAGACGGGGAGGAACACTGAAGCTTTCTTT
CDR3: CASSRQTGRNTEAFF

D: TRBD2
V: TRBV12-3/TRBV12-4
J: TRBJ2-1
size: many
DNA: TGTGCCAGCAAAGCGGGGGGTGGAAATGAGCAGTTCTTC
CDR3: CASKAGGGNEQFF

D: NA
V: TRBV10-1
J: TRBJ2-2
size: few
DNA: TGCGCCAGCAGGGACGATAGGGGATACACCGGGGAGCTGTTTTTT
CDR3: CASRDDRGYTGELFF

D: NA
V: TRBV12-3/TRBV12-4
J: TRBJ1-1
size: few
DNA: TGTGCCAGCTTGGCGGATGGGGACACTGAAGCTTTCTTT
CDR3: CASLADGDTEAFF

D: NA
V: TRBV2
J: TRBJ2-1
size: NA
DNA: TGTGCCAGCGCCCGACAGGCCCCCTACAATGAGCAGTTCTTC
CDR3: CASARQAPYNEQFF

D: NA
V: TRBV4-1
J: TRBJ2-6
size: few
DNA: TGCGCCAGCAGCCAACATACCTCTGGGGCCAACGTCCTGACTTTC
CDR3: CASSQHTSGANVLTF

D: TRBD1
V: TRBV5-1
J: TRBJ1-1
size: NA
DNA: TGCGCCAGCAGCCCGGGGACAGGCTCAATGAACACTGAAGCTTTCTTT
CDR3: CASSPGTGSMNTEAFF

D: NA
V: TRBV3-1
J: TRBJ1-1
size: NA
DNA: TGTGCCAGCAGCCACGGGGTAGTGGACACTGAAGCTTTCTTT
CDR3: CASSHGVVDTEAFF

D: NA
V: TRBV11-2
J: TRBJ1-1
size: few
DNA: TGTGCCAGCAGCTTTCCAGGGTGGGATGGGAACACTGAAGCTTTCTTT
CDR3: CASSFPGWDGNTEAFF

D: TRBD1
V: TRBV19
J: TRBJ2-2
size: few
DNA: TGTGCCAGTAGTATAGATGCTCCCACAGGGGGCTCCACCGGGGAGCTGTTTTTT
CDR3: CASSIDAPTGGSTGELFF

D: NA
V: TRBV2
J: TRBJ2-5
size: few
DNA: TGTGCCAGCAGCCGGGGATCGTGGGAGACCCAGTACTTC
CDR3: CASSRGSWETQYF

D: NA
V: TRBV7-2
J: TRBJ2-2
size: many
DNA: TGTGCCAGCAGCTTAGAGGGGGTAAACACCGGGGAGCTGTTTTTT
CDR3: CASSLEGVNTGELFF

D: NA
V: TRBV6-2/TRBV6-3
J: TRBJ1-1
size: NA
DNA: TGTGCCAGCAGTTTTAATTGGGGAAACACTGAAGCTTTCTTT
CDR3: CASSFNWGNTEAFF

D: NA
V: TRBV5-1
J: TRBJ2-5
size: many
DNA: TGCGCCAGCAGCTTGGAAAAACGAGAGACCCAGTACTTC
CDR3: CASSLEKRETQYF

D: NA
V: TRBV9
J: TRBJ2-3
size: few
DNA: TGTGCCAGCAGCGTAGCGGGGTTGGGCACAGATACGCAGTATTTT
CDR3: CASSVAGLGTDTQYF

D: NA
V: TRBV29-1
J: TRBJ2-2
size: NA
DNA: TGCAGCGGTTCAGGTGGCGGGGAGCTGTTTTTT
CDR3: CSGSGGGELFF

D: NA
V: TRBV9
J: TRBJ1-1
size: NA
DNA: TGTGCCAGCAGTGCCTCTGGGACGGCGAACACTGAAGCTTTCTTT
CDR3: CASSASGTANTEAFF

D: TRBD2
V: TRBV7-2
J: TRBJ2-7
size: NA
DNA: TGTGCCAGCAGCTTAGGAGGGACTAGCGGGGAACCCCGGTACTTC
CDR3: CASSLGGTSGEPRYF

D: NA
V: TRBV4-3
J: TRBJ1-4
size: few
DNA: TGCGCCAGCAGCCAACGGACAAGGGAAAATGAAAAACTGTTTTTT
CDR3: CASSQRTRENEKLFF

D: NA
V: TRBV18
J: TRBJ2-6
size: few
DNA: TGTGCCAGCTCACCTGGGCAGGGGAACTCTGGGGCCAACGTCCTGACTTTC
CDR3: CASSPGQGNSGANVLTF

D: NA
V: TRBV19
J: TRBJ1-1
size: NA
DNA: TGTGCCAGTAGTCCAACTTGGAACACTGAAGCTTTCTTT
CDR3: CASSPTWNTEAFF

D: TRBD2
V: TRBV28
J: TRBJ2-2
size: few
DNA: TGTGCCAGTACCATTAGGCGACTAGCGGGGGGCGCCCCGAACACCGGGGAGCTGTTTTTT
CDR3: CASTIRRLAGGAPNTGELFF

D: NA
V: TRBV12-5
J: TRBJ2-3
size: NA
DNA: TGTGCTAGTGGACCCGGGACCGGCACAGATACGCAGTATTTT
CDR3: CASGPGTGTDTQYF

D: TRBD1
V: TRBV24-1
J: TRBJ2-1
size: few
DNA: TGTGCCACCAGCAGGGACAGGGGATTTGATGAGCAGTTCTTC
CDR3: CATSRDRGFDEQFF

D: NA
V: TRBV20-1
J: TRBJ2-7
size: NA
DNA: TGCAGTGCTCAAAGGGGCCTCTACGAGCAGTACTTC
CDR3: CSAQRGLYEQYF

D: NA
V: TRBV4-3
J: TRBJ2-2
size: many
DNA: TGCGCCAGCAGCCAGACCGTGGGACCCGTTGGAACCGGGGAGCTGTTTTTT
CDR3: CASSQTVGPVGTGELFF

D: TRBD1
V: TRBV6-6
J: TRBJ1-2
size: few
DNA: TGTGCCAGCAGGAACTGGGACAGGGCCCTATACACCTTC
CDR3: CASRNWDRALYTF

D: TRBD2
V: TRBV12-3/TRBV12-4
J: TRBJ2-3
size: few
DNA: TGTGCCAGCAGACCGGGGGGGCCATCAGATACGCAGTATTTT
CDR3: CASRPGGPSDTQYF

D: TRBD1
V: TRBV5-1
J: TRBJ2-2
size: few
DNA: TGCGCCAGCAGCTGGACAGGGAACACCGGGGAGCTGTTTTTT
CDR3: CASSWTGNTGELFF

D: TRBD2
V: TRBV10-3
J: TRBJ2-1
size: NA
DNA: TGTGCCATCGGCCTAGCGGGAGGTGTCAATGAGCAGTTCTTC
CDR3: CAIGLAGGVNEQFF

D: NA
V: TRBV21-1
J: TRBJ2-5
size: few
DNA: TGTGCCAGCAGCAACATGGGTAGGACACGAGGTGGGGTGGAACAAGAGACCCAGTACTTC
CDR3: CASSNMGRTRGGVEQETQYF

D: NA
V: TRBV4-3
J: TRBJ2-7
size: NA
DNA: TGCGCCAGCAGCCAAGGCGTGGCGGGAACCTACGAGCAGTACTTC
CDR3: CASSQGVAGTYEQYF

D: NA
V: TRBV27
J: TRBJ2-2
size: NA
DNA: TGTGCCAGCAGTTATTTCCCGAACACCGGGGAGCTGTTTTTT
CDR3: CASSYFPNTGELFF

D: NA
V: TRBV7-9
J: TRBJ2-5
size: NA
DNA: TGTGCCAGCTTAGGAGCGAGGACACTCACACAAGAGACCCAGTACTTC
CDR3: CASLGARTLTQETQYF

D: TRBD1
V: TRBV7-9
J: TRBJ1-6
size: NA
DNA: TGTGCCAGCAGCCTACAGGGGTATTCCCTCCACTTT
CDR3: CASSLQGYSLHF

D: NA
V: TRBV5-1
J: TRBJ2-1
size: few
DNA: TGCGCCAGCAGCAGCGGACGCAACAATGAGCAGTTCTTC
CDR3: CASSSGRNNEQFF

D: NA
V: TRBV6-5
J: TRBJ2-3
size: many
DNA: TGTGCCAGCAGTTCTCTCTTGGACGGAAATACGCAGTATTTT
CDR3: CASSSLLDGNTQYF